This entry is about one T cell receptor (beta chain). This record belongs to a study of response to subunit inactivated influenza vaccine. CDR1 and CDR2 from the germline V gene are SEHNR and FQNEAQ (reference sequence). The CDR3 runs 14 residues. The V gene lost 5 bases and the J gene lost 1 base, with 11 bases spanning the gap. TCRdb reprocessed the RT-PCR reads via MiXCR and lists one record per CDR3 protein. The sample includes about 780,000 distinct CDR3 sequences, less than 20% of them seen just once. V gene TRBV7-9 combines with J gene TRBJ2-5; D possibly corresponds to TRBD1 (6 bases). The source material was PBMCs from blood, sampled roughly 5 days after vaccination. The clonotype comes from a man between 45 and 60 years old who received an inactivated influenza vaccine. CDR3 bases: TGTGCCAGCAGCCAAACAGGGATCCAAGAGACCCAGTACTTC. This translates into CASSQTGIQETQYF.